Following are 30 T cell receptor beta chains from one sample sequenced in a study of blood T cells in healthy people across ages. PCR was performed a second time for roughly 7 to 11 cycles using a sample-barcoded 5' primer and a J-beta primer mix. TCRdb itself ran the 5' RACE reads through MiXCR, one entry per CDR3 protein. The sample lists hundreds of thousands of distinct CDR3 sequences, 58% occurring once. Sequenced material: blood. Receptor source: a man aged 25 to 45 in good health.

The chain is built from TRBV7-2 and TRBJ2-1; D is undetermined. The germline V gene has CDR1 SGHTA and CDR2 FQGNSA. The CDR3 extends over 12 amino acids. Between the trimmed V and J ends, which lost 2 bases and 10 bases, there was a span of 9 bases. CDR3 sequence (DNA): TGTGCCAGCAGCTTATGGGCTCAAGAGCAGTTCTTC. Translated, it gives CASSLWAQEQFF.

Of note for this clonotype: Mismatch with germline at one junction end may stem from a read error. The gene calls are TRBV29-1 and TRBJ1-2; 9 positions agree with TRBD1. The germline CDR1 and CDR2 sequences are SQVTM and ANQGSEA. This CDR3 comprises 18 residues. Written as DNA, the CDR3 is TGCAGCGTTGAAGATCGGTTGGGGACAGGGATCTCCTACTACGGCTACACCTTC. It yields the protein CSVEDRLGTGISYYGYTF.

The chain recombines TRBV3-1 with TRBJ2-4; D may be TRBD1 (5 bases). The germline V gene encodes CDR1 LGHDT and CDR2 YNNKEL (reference sequence). The CDR3 runs 15 residues. Trimming took off 4 bases at V and 1 base at J, with 11 bases between the two ends. The CDR3: CASSPTRVAKNIQYF. CDR3 sequence (DNA): TGTGCCAGCAGCCCGACCAGGGTTGCCAAAAACATTCAGTACTTC. Full variable domain (outside the CDR3, taken from reference TRBV3-1 and TRBJ2-4): DTAVSQTPKYLVTQMGNDKSIKCEQNLGHDTMYWYKQDSKKFLKIMFSYNNKELIINETVPNRFSPKSPDKAHLNLHINSLELGDSAVYFCASSPTRVAKNIQYFGAGTRLSVL.

V is TRBV20-1 and J is TRBJ2-1; 12 nucleotides align to TRBD1. The V gene end was trimmed by 5 bases and the J gene end by 9 bases; junction bases not matched to a gene: 8. The CDR3 totals 14 residues. Germline values: CDR1 DFQATT, CDR2 SNEGSKA (reference sequence). The CDR3: CSALAGTGGIEQFF. The CDR3 nucleotides are TGCAGTGCTCTAGCCGGGACAGGGGGCATTGAGCAGTTCTTC.

The rearrangement joins TRBV3-1 to TRBJ1-3; no clear D gene. Germline loops: CDR1 LGHDT, CDR2 YNNKEL (reference sequence). This CDR3 comprises 13 residues. V dropped 0 bases and J dropped 7 bases, with 7 bases sitting between them. The CDR3 nucleotides are TGTGCCAGCAGCCAAGATGGAGGGAACACCATATATTTT. Its protein is CASSQDGGNTIYF.

The chain joins TRBV3-1 to TRBJ2-1; D gene ambiguous. The V end was cut by 4 bases, the J end by 8 bases, with 15 bases between. Germline V lookup: CDR1 LGHDT, CDR2 YNNKEL (reference sequence). The CDR3 length is 14 residues. CDR3 coding DNA: TGTGCCAGCAGCCCGTACGCACTAAATGATGAGCAGTTCTTC. Protein sequence: CASSPYALNDEQFF.

Details on this clonotype: A single base separates this from a much larger clone, so it may be a read error. V is TRBV2 and J is TRBJ2-1; D gene unclear. Germline-derived CDR1 and CDR2 are SNHLY and FYNNEI. V was trimmed by 7 bases and J by 10 bases, leaving 11 bases between them. This CDR3 region has 11 residues. In DNA, the CDR3 is TGTGCCAGCATAGACCTCGAGGAGCAGTTCTTC. This sequence encodes CASIDLEEQFF. Supplemented by reference TRBV2 and TRBJ2-1, the full variable domain reads EPEVTQTPSHQVTQMGQEVILRCVPISNHLYFYWYRQILGQKVEFLVSFYNNEISEKSEIFDDQFSVERPDGSNFTLKIRSTKLEDSAMYFCASIDLEEQFFGPGTRLTVL.

The chain combines TRBV5-1 with TRBJ2-2; 11 bases match TRBD2. Germline CDR1 is SGHRS and CDR2 is YFSETQ. V was clipped by 4 bases and J by 1 base; unmatched bases: 3. The CDR3 is 16 residues long. CDR3 in amino acids: CASSRGTSGNTGELFF. The CDR3 DNA sequence: TGCGCCAGCAGCCGGGGGACTAGCGGGAACACCGGGGAGCTGTTTTTT.

The chain combines TRBV7-2 with TRBJ2-4; D is undetermined. The CDR3 extends over 16 amino acids. With 5 bases removed from V and 7 bases from J, the gap between germline ends came to 21 bases. The germline gives CDR1 SGHTA, CDR2 FQGNSA. For the CDR3, the DNA is TGTGCCAGCAGCCCCGACGGGTCCAGATCGAGGAACATTCAGTACTTC. Translated: CASSPDGSRSRNIQYF.

Of note for this clonotype: At one boundary the junction diverges from the germline segment, which might be a read error. This chain joins TRBV7-2 and TRBJ2-5; TRBD1 agrees at 8 bases. The germline V gene has CDR1 SGHTA and CDR2 FQGNSA. The CDR3 extends over 14 amino acids. The CDR3 sequence is CASSYQLQGDEQNF. CDR3 in DNA: TGTGCCAGCAGCTACCAGCTACAGGGGGACGAGCAGAACTTC.

V usage is TRBV10-3 and J usage is TRBJ1-1; tentative D call: TRBD1 (6 bases). CDR3 length: 13 amino acids. V shed 6 bases and J shed 3 bases, with 11 bases lying between them. Germline V gene sequence: CDR1 ENHRY, CDR2 SYGVKD. The DNA for the CDR3 is TGTGCCATCAGACCAGGGGTAGACACTGAAGCTTTCTTT. It translates to CAIRPGVDTEAFF.

The chain joins TRBV29-1 to TRBJ2-7; D unresolved. V was cut by 6 bases and J by 1 base, with 10 bases left in between. The CDR3 is 12 residues long. The germline V gene encodes CDR1 SQVTM and CDR2 ANQGSEA. CDR3 sequence reads: CSVGLNSYEQYF. For the CDR3, the DNA is TGCAGCGTCGGCCTCAATTCCTACGAGCAGTACTTC.

The chain carries TRBV12-3 or TRBV12-4 and TRBJ1-1; D call uncertain. Trimming stripped 6 bases from V and 8 bases from J, with 16 bases between. The CDR3 has 13 residues. The CDR3 protein is CASSLIGGREAFF. Here the CDR3 DNA reads TGTGCCAGCAGCCTCATTGGAGGGAGGGAAGCTTTCTTT.

This chain connects TRBV7-9 to TRBJ1-2; 10 bases line up with TRBD1. The CDR3 consists of 15 residues. V shed 7 bases, J shed 7 bases, and the junction held 12 bases outside the gene matches. Germline CDR1 SEHNR, CDR2 FQNEAQ (reference sequence). The CDR3 here is CASTPGTGVLRGYTF. CDR3 nucleotide sequence: TGTGCCAGCACCCCCGGGACAGGGGTTTTACGTGGCTACACCTTC.

V gene TRBV6-1 combines with J gene TRBJ2-7; 9 positions agree with TRBD1. Unmatched junction bases numbered 17, after V lost 5 bases and J lost 6 bases. The CDR3 has 17 amino acids. Germline V CDR1 and CDR2: MNHNS, SASEGT. In DNA, the CDR3 is TGTGCCAGCAGTCATCGGTCCTGGGAGGGACAGGGCGGCGAGCAGTACTTC. Amino acid sequence: CASSHRSWEGQGGEQYF.

V and J are TRBV20-1 and TRBJ2-7, with 14 nucleotides matching TRBD2. The CDR3 has 22 amino acids. In germline, CDR1 is DFQATT, CDR2 SNEGSKA (reference sequence). J gave up 0 bases and V 6 bases, and 25 bases lay outside the gene matches. This CDR3 is CSAKPGLAGDRGLGSSSYEQYF. The CDR3 DNA sequence: TGCAGTGCCAAACCGGGACTAGCGGGAGATCGGGGTCTCGGCTCAAGCTCCTACGAGCAGTACTTC.

The chain is built from TRBV28 and TRBJ1-2, with TRBD1 matching over 7 bases. Trimming cost V 1 base and J 12 bases; bases outside gene matches: 8. The germline gives CDR1 MDHEN, CDR2 SYDVKM. CDR3 size: 13 residues. The CDR3 DNA follows: TGTGCCAGCAGTTTATTTCACAGGGGATTTAACACCTTC. Protein sequence: CASSLFHRGFNTF.

This clonotype was observed a handful of times. This chain connects TRBV4-1 to TRBJ2-5, with D uncertain. Between the trimmed V and J ends, which lost 5 bases and 5 bases, there was a span of 15 bases. CDR3 length equals 14 residues. Per the germline V gene, CDR1 is MGHRA and CDR2 is YSYEKL. The CDR3: CASSSTPGRETQYF. CDR3 bases: TGCGCCAGCAGCTCGACCCCTGGGCGGGAGACCCAGTACTTC.

There are a few counts of this clonotype. This chain connects TRBV7-8 to TRBJ1-5; D is unresolved. The germline CDR1 and CDR2 sequences are SGHVS and FQNEAQ. V was trimmed by 2 bases and J by 3 bases, leaving 5 bases between them. The CDR3 extends over 13 amino acids. The CDR3 spells CASSLSPNQPQHF. Written as DNA, the CDR3 is TGTGCCAGCAGCTTATCCCCCAATCAGCCCCAGCATTTT.

The J gene is TRBJ2-1, the V gene TRBV24-1, with TRBD1 matching 7 bases. V shed 4 bases and J 12 bases; nucleotides not matched to a gene: 17. The germline V gene encodes CDR1 KGHDR and CDR2 SFDVKD. CDR3 length: 16 amino acids. In DNA, the CDR3 is TGTGCCACCAGTGACCCTCTTGACAGGGATCAGGGTGGGCAGTTCTTC. It translates to CATSDPLDRDQGGQFF.

The chain joins TRBV20-1 to TRBJ1-2; tentatively, D is TRBD1 (5 bases). Trimming took off 0 bases at V and 7 bases at J, with 12 bases between the two ends. CDR3 length: 13 amino acids. Germline V gene data show CDR1 as DFQATT and CDR2 as SNEGSKA (reference sequence). The CDR3, as DNA: TGCAGTGCTAGAGAAGGGGTTCGGGGTGGCTACACCTTC. Protein: CSAREGVRGGYTF.

This chain uses TRBV12-3 or TRBV12-4 with TRBJ2-4; TRBD2 is a possible D gene (5 bases). This CDR3 spans 14 amino acids. The V gene lost 3 bases and the J gene lost 8 bases, with 14 bases spanning the gap. CDR3 sequence (DNA): TGTGCCAGCAGTTTCCGCGTCTCCGGGGACATTCAGTACTTC. Translated: CASSFRVSGDIQYF.

This chain uses TRBV3-1 with TRBJ2-1; weak D call: TRBD2 (5 bases). There are 14 residues in the CDR3. Per the germline V gene, CDR1 is LGHDT and CDR2 is YNNKEL (reference sequence). The V and J ends lost 5 bases and 5 bases respectively, with 13 bases between them. CDR3 amino acids: CASSTRTDNNEQFF. Here the CDR3 DNA reads TGTGCCAGCAGCACCAGGACTGACAACAATGAGCAGTTCTTC.

The chain links TRBV6-2 or TRBV6-3 to TRBJ2-1, with a possible D match to TRBD2 (6 bases). CDR3 size: 14 residues. CDR1 MNHEY and CDR2 SVGEGT come from the germline V gene. Trimming pared 6 bases from V and 3 bases from J, leaving 12 bases between. CDR3 sequence: CASSLADFYNEQFF. In DNA, the CDR3 is TGTGCCAGCAGCTTAGCGGATTTCTACAATGAGCAGTTCTTC.

The rearrangement joins TRBV9 to TRBJ1-4; TRBD1 matches 7 bases. Germline lookup yields CDR1 SGDLS and CDR2 YYNGEE. The V and J ends lost 0 bases and 3 bases, in that order; junction bases with no gene match: 11. The CDR3 has 18 amino acids. CDR3 in DNA: TGTGCCAGCAGCGTAGGGCGGGACAGCCTCTCGGCTAATGAAAAACTGTTTTTT. Protein sequence: CASSVGRDSLSANEKLFF.

This rearrangement joins TRBV29-1 to TRBJ2-5; the D gene is possibly TRBD2 (6 bases). The CDR3 runs to 13 residues. V lost 4 bases and J lost 4, with 13 bases in between. CDR1 and CDR2 from the germline V gene are SQVTM and ANQGSEA. CDR3: CSVVGLNLETQYF. In DNA form, the CDR3 reads TGCAGCGTTGTGGGACTTAATTTAGAGACCCAGTACTTC.

The V call is TRBV6-6, the J call TRBJ2-1; TRBD1 aligns across 8 bases. The CDR3 length is 15 residues. Germline CDR1 MNHNY, CDR2 SVGAGI (reference sequence). J was trimmed by 7 bases and V by 2 bases; bases with no gene match: 7. CDR3 protein: CASSYLQGAGNEQFF. For the CDR3, the DNA is TGTGCCAGCAGTTACCTCCAGGGGGCTGGTAATGAGCAGTTCTTC.

The chain employs TRBV5-6 and TRBJ1-2; 7 nucleotides agree with TRBD1. Germline loops: CDR1 SGHDT, CDR2 YYEEEE. The CDR3 runs to 14 residues. The V gene end was trimmed by 0 bases and the J gene end by 6 bases; junction bases not matched to a gene: 5. The CDR3 nucleotides read TGTGCCAGCAGCTTGGAGGACAGGCTAGATGGCTACACCTTC. It codes for CASSLEDRLDGYTF.

This clonotype was picked up one time. The chain joins TRBV18 to TRBJ2-3; 9 bases are a match to TRBD1. Germline CDR1 reads KGHSH; CDR2 reads LQKENI. The junction had 12 bases not matched to a gene; V was cut back by 6 bases and J by 2 bases. The CDR3 has 17 amino acids. The CDR3 loop reads CASSPPGQGPSTDTQYF. CDR3 DNA sequence: TGTGCCAGCTCGCCCCCGGGACAGGGCCCTTCCACAGATACGCAGTATTTT.

The V and J genes are TRBV6-1 and TRBJ1-5; tentative D call: TRBD1 (5 bases). The germline V gene has CDR1 MNHNS and CDR2 SASEGT. The CDR3 is 15 amino acids. V was cut by 7 bases and J by 6 bases, with 19 bases left in between. The CDR3 bases are TGTGCCAGCACCCTAAGGAAGGGGCAGGGTCAGCCCCAGCATTTT. This gives the protein CASTLRKGQGQPQHF.